This T cell receptor (beta chain) comes out of a study of TIL therapy for anti-PD-1-resistant metastatic lung cancer (dated by TCRdb to 2020 to 2023). Context from the whole study: Before any PD-1/PD-L1 blockade was given, tumors were harvested, nivolumab was then administered, and patients who progressed went on to receive lymphodepletion, an infusion of expanded TIL, and IL-2. Among the enrolled patients, the median age was approximately 49 years (range about 38-75), and the median tumor PD-L1 proportion score was around 5.6%. Most of the cohort had lung adenocarcinoma, including a few EGFR-mutant tumors and two ALK-rearranged tumors, and half of the patients were either current or former smokers. A median non-synonymous tumor mutation burden of approximately 1.5 mutations per megabase was determined across the cohort by whole-exome sequencing. Clonotypes were tracked across tumor, expanded TIL product and serial blood samples by T cell receptor beta sequencing of tumor and peripheral blood.

From the germline V gene, CDR1 is SGHTA and CDR2 is FQGTGA. Taken from cysteine to phenylalanine, the CDR3 has 16 residues. Solely the CDR3 DNA is kept, with 48 bases framed from the first base. The germline V and J ends show losses of 5 bases and 0 bases respectively, and no gene match explains 5 bases of the junction. The time point label corresponds to: pre-treatment sample, taken before nivolumab and TIL therapy. Adults with stage 4 NSCLC were enrolled in a dual-center phase I trial from October 2017 to early 2020. The samples were obtained from a phase I trial that was single-arm and open-label and tested tumor-infiltrating lymphocyte therapy combined with nivolumab in advanced non-small cell lung cancer. Blood mononuclear cells from EDTA tubes were separated on a Ficoll gradient and snap-frozen as pellets, and DNA was extracted from the cells using a Qiagen mini-prep kit. Comment on this clone: Its cognate antigen has yet to be identified. Base-call qualities are not available, and no considerably larger clone is one nucleotide away.

Broader findings and caveats from the paper: The cohort was highly selected, including more treatment-naive, never-smoker and oncogene-addicted patients than is typical, which limits generalizability. The baseline peripheral repertoire was partially replaced by infused TIL clonotypes, which then decayed over months, and no apparent association between persistence and response was found. The study protocol defined all tumor marker inferences as exploratory.

Using bias-controlled multiplex PCR with the immunoSEQ v3 hsTCRB kit, the TCR beta CDR3 regions were amplified from genomic DNA. TCR libraries were sequenced on an Illumina NextSeq 500 to 1.5 million to 2 million read pairs for survey level or about 5-6.5 million for deep level. Turning to the authors' computational methods: V, D and J genes were assigned, non-productive sequences were removed, and clonality was reported by immunoSEQ Analyzer software. Repertoires were compared using productive Simpson clonality and Morisita overlap index of productive TRB rearrangements between infused TIL and blood. For each clone in blood, the absolute clonotype count was estimated by multiplying the lymphocyte count by the CD3+ fraction and by the clone's productive frequency. Drawn from immuneACCESS, this table holds only the in-frame rearrangements with V and J called that TCRdb kept. Clones are partly lost; checked studies trace under half to an unresolved V gene and leave the rest unexplained. Clone size and V and J calls were adopted from that table, with D and trimming inferred from the DNA. The sample table shows tens of thousands of clones, and around 80% are seen once. Of the sample, around 15% falls within the top ten clones.

The rearranged segments are TRBV7-3 and TRBJ2-5; the central 11 bases match TRBD2. The source is a man aged 65 to 79 with non-small cell lung cancer. This specimen was blood, taken at baseline. The nucleotide sequence is given as TGTGCCAGCAGCCATCGACTAGCGGGATACCAAGAGACCCAGTACTTC. It encodes CASSHRLAGYQETQYF.